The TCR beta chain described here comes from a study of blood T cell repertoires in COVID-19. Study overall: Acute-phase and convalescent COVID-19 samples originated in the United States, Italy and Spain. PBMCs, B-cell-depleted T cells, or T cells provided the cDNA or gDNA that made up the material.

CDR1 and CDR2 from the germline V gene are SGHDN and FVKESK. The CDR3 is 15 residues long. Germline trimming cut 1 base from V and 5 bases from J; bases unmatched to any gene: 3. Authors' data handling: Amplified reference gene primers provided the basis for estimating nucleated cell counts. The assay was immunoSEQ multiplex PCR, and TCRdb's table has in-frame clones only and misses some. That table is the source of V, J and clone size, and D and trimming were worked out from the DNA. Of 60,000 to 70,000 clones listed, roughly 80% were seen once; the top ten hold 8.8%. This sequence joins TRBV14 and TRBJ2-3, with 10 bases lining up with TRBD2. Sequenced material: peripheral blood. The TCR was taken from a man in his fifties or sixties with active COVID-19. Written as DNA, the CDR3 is TGTGCCAGCAGCCAAGGCGCTAGCGGGGGAGATACGCAGTATTTT. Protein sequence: CASSQGASGGDTQYF.